The T cell receptor beta chain described here comes from a study of blood T cell repertoires in COVID-19. Overall study: There were acute and convalescent COVID-19 samples, and they came from the United States, Italy and Spain.

As handled by the study authors: Reference gene primers were amplified, and this amplification served to estimate nucleated cell counts. TCRdb keeps only in-frame clones here, not all; method: immunoSEQ multiplex PCR. The V and J calls and clone size come from that table; D and trimming were worked out from the DNA. The sample has roughly 30,000 clones, nearly 90% seen once. V gave up 3 bases and J gave up 7 bases; unmatched junction bases: 11. Germline lookup yields CDR1 LNHDA and CDR2 SQIVND (reference sequence). This CDR3 is built from 16 residues. This sequence originates from a human donor in a cohort sampled during active COVID-19. The sample was peripheral blood. The V call is TRBV19, the J call TRBJ2-3; 9 nucleotides match TRBD2. The DNA for the CDR3 is TGTGCCAGTAGTATGCCCGCGGGGGGGTCACGAAATACGCAGTATTTT. It yields the protein CASSMPAGGSRNTQYF. The full variable domain, rest sourced from reference TRBV19 and TRBJ2-3, is DGGITQSPKYLFRKEGQNVTLSCEQNLNHDAMYWYRQDPGQGLRLIYYSQIVNDFQKGDIAEGYSVSREKKESFPLTVTSAQKNPTAFYLCASSMPAGGSRNTQYFGPGTRLTVL.